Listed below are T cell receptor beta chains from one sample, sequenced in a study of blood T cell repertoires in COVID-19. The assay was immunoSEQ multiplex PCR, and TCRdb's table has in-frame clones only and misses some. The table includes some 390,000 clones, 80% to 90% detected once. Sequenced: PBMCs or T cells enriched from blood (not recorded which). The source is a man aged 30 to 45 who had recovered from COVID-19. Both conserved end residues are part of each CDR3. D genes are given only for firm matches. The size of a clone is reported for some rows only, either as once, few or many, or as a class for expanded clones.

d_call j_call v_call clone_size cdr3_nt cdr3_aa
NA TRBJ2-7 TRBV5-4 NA TGTGCCAGCAGCTTGGACCTGGGGGGATCCTACGAGCAGTACTTC CASSLDLGGSYEQYF
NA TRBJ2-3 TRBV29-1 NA TGCAGCGTTGGGGAGAACCTACAGGGAGATACGCAGTATTTT CSVGENLQGDTQYF
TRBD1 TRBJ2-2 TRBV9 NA TGTGCCAGCAGCGAACAGGGGGCAAAGAAGGTCGGGGAGCTGTTTTTT CASSEQGAKKVGELFF
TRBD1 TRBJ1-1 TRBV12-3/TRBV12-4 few TGTGCCAGCAGTTTTCGGACAGGCGGAGCTTTCTTT CASSFRTGGAFF
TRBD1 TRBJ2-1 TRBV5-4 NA TGTGCCAGCAGCTTGGGGTCGACAGGGTCCTACAATGAGCAGTTCTTC CASSLGSTGSYNEQFF
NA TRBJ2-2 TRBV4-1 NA TGCGCCAGCAGCCAAGGGCACGGGGGAGCGAACACCGGGGAGCTGTTTTTT CASSQGHGGANTGELFF
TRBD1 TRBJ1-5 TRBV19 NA TGTGCCAGTATCAGGACAGGGGGAAATCAGCCCCAGCATTTT CASIRTGGNQPQHF
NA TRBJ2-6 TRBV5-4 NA TGTGCCAGCAGCTTAGGGGGCTCTGGGGCCAACGTCCTGACTTTC CASSLGGSGANVLTF
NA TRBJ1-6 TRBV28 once TGTGCCAGCAGTTCCGGGTACTCACCCCTCCACTTT CASSSGYSPLHF
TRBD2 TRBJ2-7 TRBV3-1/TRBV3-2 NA TGTGCCAGCAGCCTTCTAGCGGGAGGGCCCTACGAGCAGTACTTC CASSLLAGGPYEQYF
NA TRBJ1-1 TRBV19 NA TGTGCCAGTAGGTTAGGGGACAATAGAGCTTTCTTT CASRLGDNRAFF
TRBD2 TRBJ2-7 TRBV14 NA TGTGCCAGCAGCCGGGGACTAGCGGACGAGCAGTACTTC CASSRGLADEQYF
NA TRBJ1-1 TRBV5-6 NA TGTGCCAGCAGCTTGGGGGCAATTGGAACTGAAGCTTTCTTT CASSLGAIGTEAFF
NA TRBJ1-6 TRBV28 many TGTGCCAGCAGGCCGGGACTCCTGAGCTCCTATAATTCACCCCTCCACTTT CASRPGLLSSYNSPLHF
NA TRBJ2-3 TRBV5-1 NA TGCGCCAGCAGACAGGGGGGGCAGGTCACAGATACGCAGTATTTT CASRQGGQVTDTQYF
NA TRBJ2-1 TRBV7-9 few TGTGCCAGCCGCGGGGAGCGCCTTTACAATGAGCAGTTCTTC CASRGERLYNEQFF